This T cell receptor (beta chain) was obtained from a study of cytomegalovirus exposure and HLA in healthy donors. Whole-study results and caveats: Earlier analysis looked at TCR beta V segments, and most were productive about 90% or about 30% of the time.

Germline values: CDR1 MNHEY, CDR2 SVGAGI. This CDR3 has 16 residues. V lost 1 base, J lost 5 bases, and 9 bases stayed unmatched. This clone was seen only a few times. Antigen unknown. The PCR made use of 60 Vbeta and 13 Jbeta primers. Produced via immunoSEQ multiplex PCR; TCRdb's table is partial and in-frame only. The table lists about 150,000 clones, approximately 82% of them singletons. The specimen was PBMCs. The TCR was taken from a male donor in good health and CMV-seronegative. The V call is TRBV6-5, the J call TRBJ2-7; 9 bases line up with TRBD1. The CDR3: CASSYFLDRGVDEQYF. The CDR3 DNA reads TGTGCCAGCAGTTACTTCCTAGACAGGGGGGTCGACGAGCAGTACTTC.